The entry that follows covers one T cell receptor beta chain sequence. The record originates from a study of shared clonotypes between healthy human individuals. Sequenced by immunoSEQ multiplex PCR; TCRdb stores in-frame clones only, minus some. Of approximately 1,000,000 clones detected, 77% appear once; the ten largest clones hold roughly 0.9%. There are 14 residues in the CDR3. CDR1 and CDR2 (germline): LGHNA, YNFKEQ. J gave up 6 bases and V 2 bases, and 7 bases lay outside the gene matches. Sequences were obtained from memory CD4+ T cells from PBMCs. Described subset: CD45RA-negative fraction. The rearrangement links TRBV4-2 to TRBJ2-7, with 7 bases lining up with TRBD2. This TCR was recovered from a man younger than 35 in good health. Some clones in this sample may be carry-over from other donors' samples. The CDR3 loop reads CASSQSGTTVEQYF. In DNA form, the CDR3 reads TGTGCCAGCAGCCAATCCGGGACTACAGTCGAGCAGTACTTC.